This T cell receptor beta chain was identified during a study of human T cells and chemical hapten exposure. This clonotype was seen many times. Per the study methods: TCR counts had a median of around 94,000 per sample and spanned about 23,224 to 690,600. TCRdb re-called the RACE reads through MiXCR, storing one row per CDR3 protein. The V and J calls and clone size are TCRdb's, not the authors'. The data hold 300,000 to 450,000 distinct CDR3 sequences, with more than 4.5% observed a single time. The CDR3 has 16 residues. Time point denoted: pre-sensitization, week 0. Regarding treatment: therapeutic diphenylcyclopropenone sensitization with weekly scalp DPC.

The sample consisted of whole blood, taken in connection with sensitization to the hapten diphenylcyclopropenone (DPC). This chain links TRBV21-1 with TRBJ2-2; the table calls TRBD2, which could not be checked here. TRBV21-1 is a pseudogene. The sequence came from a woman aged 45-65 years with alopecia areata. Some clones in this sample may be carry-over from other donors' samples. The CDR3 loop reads CASSKGKRAATGELFF. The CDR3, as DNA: TGTGCCAGCAGCAAAGGGAAGAGGGCTGCCACCGGGGAGCTGTTTTTT.